This T cell receptor beta chain was identified during a study of early T cells in non-severe SARS-CoV-2 infection. Study-wide context: The study sequenced bulk RNA from unsorted whole blood, with chains unpaired.

Findings and limits, study-wide: Matching against VDJdb likely underestimated virus-specific expansions, favoring anti-spike CD8.

CDR3 size: 13 residues. Trimming shortened V by 3 bases and J by 6 bases, and 9 bases separated the two germline ends. CDR1 and CDR2 (germline): SGDLS, YYNGEE. This clonotype has at least ten counts. Its target is unknown. Tagging with unique molecular identifiers was applied to individual cDNA molecules. One entry per CDR3 protein results from TCRdb running MiXCR on the 5' RACE reads. The repertoire holds about 22,000 distinct CDR3 sequences, 4.5% seen once, with 7.5% to 10% in the top ten. The gene calls are TRBV9 and TRBJ2-2, with D maybe TRBD2 (7 bases). The TCR comes from an adult who was a healthcare worker with PCR-confirmed SARS-CoV-2 infection or an uninfected control (not recorded which). The sample was whole blood. CDR3 nucleotide sequence: TGTGCCAGCAGCGGAGGGGGGGCCGGGGAGCTGTTTTTT. This translates into CASSGGGAGELFF.